Following are 14 T cell receptor beta chains from one sample sequenced in a study of CD8 T cells in ankylosing spondylitis. TCRdb ran MiXCR on the 5' RACE reads and lists one entry per CDR3 protein. The sample contains some 140,000 distinct CDR3 sequences, approximately 9.2% of which appear only once. The specimen sequenced was synovial fluid, either unsorted or a sorted T cell fraction (not recorded which). These receptors were taken from a male donor with ankylosing spondylitis.

This clonotype was seen only a few times. The J gene is TRBJ2-3, the V gene TRBV5-1; 14 bases are a match to TRBD2. From germline, CDR1 is SGHRS and CDR2 YFSETQ. The CDR3 has 16 amino acids. V shed 4 bases and J 1 base; nucleotides not matched to a gene: 2. The CDR3 loop reads CASSMGLAGGTDTQYF. The CDR3 DNA reads as TGCGCCAGCAGCATGGGACTAGCGGGAGGCACAGATACGCAGTATTTT.

V usage is TRBV2 and J usage is TRBJ1-5, with D uncertain. The CDR3 covers 13 residues. Germline lookup yields CDR1 SNHLY and CDR2 FYNNEI. The V gene lost 8 bases and the J gene lost 0 bases, with 8 bases spanning the gap. DNA of the CDR3: TGTGCCAGCGGGTACCATAGCAATCAGCCCCAGCATTTT. Protein product: CASGYHSNQPQHF.

This clonotype was detected ten times or more. V gene TRBV7-8 combines with J gene TRBJ1-5; D uncertain. This CDR3 has 14 amino acids. Trimming shortened V by 5 bases and J by 5 bases, and 13 bases separated the two germline ends. Germline CDR1 and CDR2: SGHVS and FQNEAQ. The CDR3 sequence: CASSAREGDQPQHF. As DNA, the CDR3 is TGTGCCAGCAGCGCTCGGGAGGGAGATCAGCCCCAGCATTTT.

This clonotype was detected a few times. The V and J genes are TRBV6-1 and TRBJ2-3, with D possibly being TRBD1 (6 bases). Trimming shortened V by 6 bases and J by 2 bases, and 12 bases separated the two germline ends. CDR3 length: 14 residues. Germline loops: CDR1 MNHNS, CDR2 SASEGT. Here the CDR3 reads CASRTGQSTDTQYF. Here the CDR3 DNA reads TGTGCCAGCAGAACAGGACAGTCCACAGATACGCAGTATTTT.

The table lists this clonotype with many counts. This chain links TRBV4-3 with TRBJ2-5; TRBD2 agrees at 7 bases. The CDR3 has 15 amino acids. The germline V gene has CDR1 LGHNA and CDR2 YSLEER. V was pared by 0 bases and J by 6 bases, with 7 bases of the junction left unmatched. CDR3 protein: CASSQDWTRGKTQYF. CDR3 in DNA: TGCGCCAGCAGCCAAGATTGGACTAGAGGAAAGACCCAGTACTTC.

This clonotype was detected only a few times. J is TRBJ1-4 and V is TRBV7-2; 7 nucleotides match TRBD1. The J segment lost 8 bases and the V segment lost 5 bases, leaving 11 bases of the junction unmatched. The CDR3 totals 15 residues. In germline, CDR1 is SGHTA, CDR2 FQGNSA. The CDR3 here is CASSVNRGREEKLFF. CDR3 DNA: TGTGCCAGCAGCGTAAACAGGGGACGGGAAGAAAAACTGTTTTTT.

The chain recombines TRBV12-3 or TRBV12-4 with TRBJ2-6; tentative D call: TRBD1 (6 bases). There are 17 residues in the CDR3. The V and J ends lost 6 bases and 0 bases respectively, with 15 bases between them. The DNA for the CDR3 is TGTGCCAGCAGAAAACTAACAGGGTCCTCTGGGGCCAACGTCCTGACTTTC. Amino acid sequence: CASRKLTGSSGANVLTF.

This clonotype has more than one count but fewer than ten. The chain joins TRBV7-9 to TRBJ2-1; D gene ambiguous. Germline lookup yields CDR1 SEHNR and CDR2 FQNEAQ (reference sequence). V lost 5 bases to trimming and J lost 2 bases, with 7 bases between them. This CDR3 is built from 13 residues. The CDR3: CASSVGAYNEQFF. CDR3 DNA: TGTGCCAGCAGCGTCGGCGCCTACAATGAGCAGTTCTTC.

This clonotype was recorded a few times. The J gene is TRBJ2-3, the V gene TRBV28, with 7 bases lining up with TRBD2. From germline, CDR1 is MDHEN and CDR2 SYDVKM. Germline trimming cut 6 bases from V and 10 bases from J; bases unmatched to any gene: 13. The CDR3 loop spans 14 amino acids. CDR3 amino acids: CASRYGSGYVAQYF. The DNA for the CDR3 is TGTGCCAGCAGATACGGTAGCGGGTATGTGGCGCAGTATTTT.

This clonotype was seen a handful of times. The V call is TRBV20-1, the J call TRBJ1-1; 8 bases agree with TRBD1. The CDR3 contains 13 residues. V dropped 6 bases and J dropped 6; count of bases not matched to a gene: 9. Per the germline V gene, CDR1 is DFQATT and CDR2 is SNEGSKA (reference sequence). CDR3 DNA sequence: TGCAGTGCCGACAGGGGCCATGATCCTGAAGCTTTCTTT. Its protein is CSADRGHDPEAFF.

Ten or more counts support this clonotype. The chain recombines TRBV4-1 with TRBJ2-3, with 8 bases lining up with TRBD2. Germline-derived CDR1 and CDR2 are MGHRA and YSYEKL. V lost 0 bases, J lost 6 bases, and 5 bases stayed unmatched. The CDR3 consists of 15 residues. The CDR3 is CASSQDSGDGDTQYF. In nucleotides, the CDR3 is TGCGCCAGCAGCCAAGATAGCGGGGACGGGGATACGCAGTATTTT.

This clonotype was recorded at least ten times. V is TRBV7-2 and J is TRBJ2-1; D is uncertain. The CDR3 is made up of 14 amino acids. V lost 3 bases and J 4 bases, leaving 10 bases between the germline ends. Germline V gene lookup returns CDR1 SGHTA and CDR2 FQGNSA. CDR3 protein: CASSFREKYNEQFF. The CDR3 DNA reads TGTGCCAGCAGCTTTCGTGAGAAATACAATGAGCAGTTCTTC.

In its sample, this clonotype was seen many times. The J gene is TRBJ2-5, the V gene TRBV20-1, with TRBD1 identical over 11 bases. This CDR3 region has 15 residues. V was clipped by 0 bases and J by 3 bases; unmatched bases: 3. Germline V gene sequence: CDR1 DFQATT, CDR2 SNEGSKA (reference sequence). The CDR3 coding sequence is TGCAGTGCTAGAGATGCGGGACAGGGGGAAGAGACCCAGTACTTC. Protein sequence: CSARDAGQGEETQYF.

The chain couples TRBV6-1 to TRBJ1-6; 8 positions agree with TRBD1. The CDR3 totals 13 residues. The germline gives CDR1 MNHNS, CDR2 SASEGT. Germline trimming cut 8 bases from V and 7 bases from J; bases unmatched to any gene: 4. For the CDR3, the DNA is TGTGCCAGCCCGACAGGGGTCAATTCACCCCTCCACTTT. Translated, it gives CASPTGVNSPLHF.